These 22 T cell receptor beta chains share one sample of origin, sequenced in a study of shared clonotypes between healthy human individuals. This table comes from immunoSEQ multiplex PCR, and its TCRdb copy is limited to in-frame clones, with some not included. The sample holds about 2.2 million clones, 93% seen once. Naive CD8 cells were CD45RO-negative, positively selected for CCR7, excluding terminally differentiated effector memory CD45RA+ cells. The sequencing sample was made of naive CD8+ T cells from PBMCs. The source of these receptors is a man aged 18 to 29 in good health. Some clones in this sample may be carry-over from other donors' samples.

The chain couples TRBV7-2 to TRBJ2-7; TRBD2 aligns across 15 bases. The CDR3 loop spans 14 amino acids. Germline V gene sequence: CDR1 SGHTA, CDR2 FQGNSA. V gave up 5 bases and J gave up 12 bases; unmatched junction bases: 8. Written as DNA, the CDR3 is TGTGCCAGCAGCGATCCGGGACTAGCGGGAGGTCGGTACTTC. It yields the protein CASSDPGLAGGRYF.

This chain uses TRBV5-4 with TRBJ1-1; no reliable D call. Deletions cut 1 base from V and 3 bases from J, with 4 bases between. CDR3 length: 12 amino acids. Germline lookup yields CDR1 SGHNT and CDR2 YYREEE (reference sequence). This chain's CDR3 is CASSLQHTEAFF. Here the CDR3 DNA reads TGTGCCAGCAGCTTGCAGCACACTGAAGCTTTCTTT.

This chain joins TRBV7-8 and TRBJ2-5; 11 bases line up with TRBD2. The CDR3 has 14 amino acids. Germline V gene lookup returns CDR1 SGHVS and CDR2 FQNEAQ. V trimming: 5 bases; J trimming: 7 bases; junction bases outside the gene matches: 6. In nucleotides, the CDR3 is TGTGCCAGCAGCCCTAGCGGGAGGCGGGGGACCCAGTACTTC. The encoded protein is CASSPSGRRGTQYF.

The rearrangement links TRBV27 to TRBJ1-1; 9 bases are shared with TRBD1. This CDR3 is built from 14 residues. J lost 1 base, V lost 8 bases, and 5 bases had no gene match. The germline gives CDR1 MNHEY, CDR2 SMNVEV (reference sequence). The CDR3 spells CASSQGARNTEAFF. The DNA of the CDR3 is TGTGCCAGCTCACAGGGGGCGCGGAACACTGAAGCTTTCTTT.

V usage is TRBV6-6 and J usage is TRBJ2-7; D perhaps matches TRBD1 (6 bases). The V and J ends lost 7 bases and 2 bases respectively, with 12 bases between them. The CDR3 length is 13 residues. The germline CDR1 and CDR2 sequences are MNHNY and SVGAGI (reference sequence). In nucleotides, the CDR3 is TGTGCCAGCACTCAGGGGCTTCCCTACGAGCAGTACTTC. Amino acids: CASTQGLPYEQYF.

This rearrangement joins TRBV29-1 to TRBJ2-7; 9 bases map to TRBD1. The CDR3 is made up of 12 amino acids. Germline CDR1 reads SQVTM; CDR2 reads ANQGSEA. Losses at the gene ends were 5 bases for V and 5 bases for J; bases not matched to a gene: 4. The CDR3 DNA reads as TGCAGCGTTTACGGGACAGGGAACGAGCAGTACTTC. Translated: CSVYGTGNEQYF.

The rearrangement uses TRBV5-1 and TRBJ2-7; D possibly matches TRBD1 or TRBD2 (5 bases each). CDR1 is SGHRS and CDR2 is YFSETQ in the germline V gene. The CDR3 extends over 18 amino acids. The ends were cut back, 1 base at V and 3 bases at J, with 23 bases in the middle. For the CDR3, the DNA is TGCGCCAGCAGCTTGCTGTTCGGTTATCGGGACGGGATCTACGAGCAGTACTTC. As protein: CASSLLFGYRDGIYEQYF.

The V and J genes are TRBV28 and TRBJ2-7; D is unclear. The germline CDR1 and CDR2 sequences are MDHEN and SYDVKM. This CDR3 has 14 residues. V was clipped by 5 bases and J by 2 bases, with 13 bases between them. The CDR3 DNA is TGTGCCAGCAGTGCCCCAATCAGTACCTACGAGCAGTACTTC. Protein: CASSAPISTYEQYF.

The chain links TRBV28 to TRBJ2-2; D remains unclear. There are 14 residues in the CDR3. Germline CDR1 MDHEN, CDR2 SYDVKM. Trimming took off 5 bases at V and 0 bases at J, with 7 bases between the two ends. The CDR3 reads CASSDPANTGELFF. The DNA of the CDR3 is TGTGCCAGCAGTGATCCCGCGAACACCGGGGAGCTGTTTTTT.

The rearrangement uses TRBV6-5 and TRBJ2-7; possible D gene TRBD2, 5 bases. CDR1 MNHEY and CDR2 SVGAGI come from the germline V gene. Trimming left V 5 bases short and J 5 bases short, with 7 bases between. The CDR3 extends over 11 amino acids. The CDR3 region is CASSTGNEQYF. CDR3 DNA sequence: TGTGCCAGCAGTACCGGGAACGAGCAGTACTTC.

This rearrangement joins TRBV6-5 to TRBJ1-2; weak D call: TRBD1 (5 bases). Per germline, CDR1 MNHEY and CDR2 SVGAGI. Deletions cut 6 bases from V and 6 bases from J, with 14 bases between. The CDR3 runs 13 residues. CDR3 in amino acids: CASSTGTGDGYTF. The DNA of the CDR3 is TGTGCCAGCAGCACTGGGACTGGTGATGGCTACACCTTC.

The rearrangement links TRBV4-2 to TRBJ2-1, with D perhaps TRBD1 or TRBD2 (5 bases each). Germline V lookup: CDR1 LGHNA, CDR2 YNFKEQ. The CDR3 runs 14 residues. V was cut by 1 base and J by 4 bases, with 8 bases left in between. The CDR3 region has the DNA TGTGCCAGCAGCCAAGGGGACCAATACAATGAGCAGTTCTTC. Translation: CASSQGDQYNEQFF.

This sequence joins TRBV4-1 and TRBJ1-5; 8 positions agree with TRBD1. V lost 3 bases and J lost 6; bases outside the gene matches: 7. This CDR3 contains 15 residues. Germline CDR1 reads MGHRA; CDR2 reads YSYEKL. CDR3 DNA sequence: TGCGCCAGCAGCCAGCTACAGGGGGAGGGTCAGCCCCAGCATTTT. This sequence encodes CASSQLQGEGQPQHF.

This clone was found once. The chain couples TRBV7-8 to TRBJ2-7; maybe TRBD1 (5 bases). The CDR3 loop spans 15 amino acids. Looked up from germline, CDR1 is SGHVS and CDR2 is FQNEAQ. Between the trimmed V and J ends, which lost 1 base and 2 bases, there was a span of 12 bases. As DNA, the CDR3 is TGTGCCAGCAGCTTAGGGCAGGGCTTAACCTACGAGCAGTACTTC. It translates to CASSLGQGLTYEQYF.

The rearrangement links TRBV5-5 to TRBJ1-1, with TRBD1 as a possible D gene (5 bases). The CDR3 totals 15 residues. V shed 4 bases and J shed 6 bases, with 19 bases lying between them. The germline V gene encodes CDR1 SGHKS and CDR2 YYEKEE (reference sequence). CDR3 residues: CASSVDRAFIAEAFF. DNA for the CDR3: TGTGCCAGCAGCGTAGACAGAGCTTTTATCGCTGAAGCTTTCTTT.

V is TRBV5-6 and J is TRBJ2-7; maybe TRBD1 (5 bases). CDR1 and CDR2 from the germline V gene are SGHDT and YYEEEE. V lost 4 bases to trimming and J lost 12 bases, with 14 bases between them. The CDR3 length is 11 residues. In DNA, the CDR3 is TGTGCCAGCAGCCTTGGACAACGCCGGTACTTC. Encoded protein: CASSLGQRRYF.

V and J are TRBV6-6 and TRBJ2-1, with 8 bases that match TRBD2. CDR1 and CDR2 from the germline V gene are MNHNY and SVGAGI (reference sequence). This CDR3 has 16 amino acids. V was clipped by 1 base and J by 14 bases; unmatched bases: 16. The CDR3 bases are TGTGCCAGCAGTTACTGGAAGCGGGAGAAGGGGGGTAGGGAGTTCTTC. Its translation: CASSYWKREKGGREFF.

There are a few counts of this clone. V and J are TRBV28 and TRBJ2-5, with 8 bases that match TRBD1. With 4 bases clipped from V and 5 bases from J, the junction kept 12 bases outside the gene matches. The germline gives CDR1 MDHEN, CDR2 SYDVKM. The CDR3 covers 16 residues. The CDR3 loop reads CASSSTGGVFGETQYF. DNA of the CDR3: TGTGCCAGCAGTTCCACAGGGGGAGTATTCGGGGAGACCCAGTACTTC. The full variable domain, in which reference TRBV28 and TRBJ2-5 provide the parts outside the CDR3, is DVKVTQSSRYLVKRTGEKVFLECVQDMDHENMFWYRQDPGLGLRLIYFSYDVKMKEKGDIPEGYSVSREKKERFSLILESASTNQTSMYLCASSSTGGVFGETQYFGPGTRLLVL.

The V and J genes are TRBV5-6 and TRBJ1-3; D not resolved. The V gene lost 4 bases and the J gene lost 0 bases, with 11 bases spanning the gap. The germline CDR1 and CDR2 sequences are SGHDT and YYEEEE. The CDR3 totals 15 residues. The CDR3 bases are TGTGCCAGCAGCCTAGGACCTGGCTCTGGAAACACCATATATTTT. This gives the protein CASSLGPGSGNTIYF.

The gene calls are TRBV10-2 and TRBJ2-7; D call uncertain. V shed 1 base and J shed 6 bases, with 10 bases lying between them. Germline V gene sequence: CDR1 WSHSY, CDR2 SAAADI. The CDR3 covers 13 residues. The CDR3 sequence: CASSELALGEQYF. The CDR3 nucleotides are TGCGCCAGCAGTGAGTTAGCCCTCGGCGAGCAGTACTTC.

The rearrangement links TRBV7-8 to TRBJ1-1; 7 positions agree with TRBD1. Germline V gene data show CDR1 as SGHVS and CDR2 as FQNEAQ. The junction had 14 bases not matched to a gene; V was cut back by 4 bases and J by 3 bases. This CDR3 region has 17 residues. This CDR3 reads CASSSQSRGQYHTEAFF. In DNA, the CDR3 is TGTGCCAGCAGCTCCCAGAGTAGGGGACAGTATCACACTGAAGCTTTCTTT.

The V gene is TRBV7-3, the J gene TRBJ1-2; D ambiguous. CDR3 length: 16 amino acids. Germline V gene sequence: CDR1 SGHTA, CDR2 FQGTGA. Trimming took 11 bases from V and 5 from J, leaving 27 bases between them. The chain's CDR3 is CAFKGRSVWLGYGYTF. The CDR3 DNA follows: TGTGCCTTCAAGGGCAGGTCTGTATGGCTAGGGTATGGCTACACCTTC.